The entry below gives a single T cell receptor (beta chain) sequence along with its context. This sample was taken from a study of blood T cell repertoires in COVID-19. Study-level background: Samples taken during acute and convalescent COVID-19 were collected in the United States, Italy and Spain.

The germline V gene encodes CDR1 SGHTA and CDR2 FQGNSA. This CDR3 is built from 14 residues. Trimming took off 5 bases at V and 2 bases at J, with 13 bases between the two ends. Original handling: Estimation of nucleated cell counts was performed using reference gene primer amplification. TCRdb's copy holds only in-frame clones and misses some; the assay was immunoSEQ multiplex PCR. From that table come the V and J calls and clone size; the DNA was used to work out D and trimming. This sample carries about 59,000 clones, under 80% of them seen once, and the ten largest clones take 8.5% to 10%. This clonotype originated in a human donor in a cohort sampled during active COVID-19. Sequenced sample: peripheral blood. The chain carries TRBV7-2 and TRBJ2-7, with D perhaps matching TRBD1 (6 bases). The CDR3 spells CASSLQGSAYEQYF. For the CDR3, the DNA is TGTGCCAGCAGCCTACAGGGATCGGCCTACGAGCAGTACTTC.